Listed below are T cell receptor beta chains from one sample, sequenced in a study of cytomegalovirus exposure and HLA in healthy donors. Measured with immunoSEQ multiplex PCR; TCRdb has only the in-frame clones, and not every one. The data contain about 140,000 clones, more than 70% of them singletons. The specimen sequenced was PBMCs. These receptors all stem from a man aged 45-65 years in good health and CMV-seronegative. Both conserved end residues are part of each CDR3.

V	J	CDR3
TRBV28	TRBJ1-1	CASRGTQGAFF
TRBV5-1	TRBJ1-1	CASSWEDRGKAFF
TRBV27	TRBJ2-7	CASSLTDRGDEQYF
TRBV18	TRBJ2-6	CASSPRYSGANVLTF
TRBV5-6	TRBJ2-5	CASSLARGLGETQYF
TRBV4-1	TRBJ2-5	CASSQVLAGGSETQYF
TRBV14	TRBJ1-6	CASSQGFGVNSPLHF
TRBV29-1	TRBJ1-1	CSVVSSTNTEAFF
TRBV7-6	TRBJ2-7	CASSLTPTKGEQYF
TRBV5-4	TRBJ2-5	CAVLVLAGGGETQYF
TRBV7-6	TRBJ2-1	CASSPTVSSYNEQFF
TRBV12-5	TRBJ2-7	CASGLGGYEQYF
TRBV4-2	TRBJ2-6	CASSYGEESSGANVLTF
TRBV29-1	TRBJ2-7	CSVQDRGDEQYF
TRBV30	TRBJ2-1	CAWGRSLVPLDYNEQFF
TRBV6-1	TRBJ2-2	CASSEANRGRGTGELFF
TRBV5-1	TRBJ1-1	CASSRTGLHRGDTEAFF
TRBV10-3	TRBJ1-1	CAIRVDRGLDEAFF
TRBV7-6	TRBJ1-1	CASSPLGQMNTEAFF
TRBV7-2	TRBJ2-7	CVSSLRQVPYEQYF
TRBV11-3	TRBJ1-1	CASRRDRGMNTEAFF
TRBV13	TRBJ2-7	CASSLDGTSGYEQYF
TRBV7-3	TRBJ2-1	CASSSNRYEQFF
TRBV7-9	TRBJ1-1	CASSWPATENTEAFF
TRBV27	TRBJ2-2	CASSLFALRLAETGELFF
TRBV4-1	TRBJ1-5	CASSPQGGSNQPQHF
TRBV7-3	TRBJ2-1	CASSLAGGTYNEQFF
TRBV15	TRBJ2-3	CATSRDRTFAGADTQYF
TRBV19	TRBJ2-5	CASSIGLRGAGETQYF
TRBV13	TRBJ1-2	CASSARTALYGYTF
TRBV18	TRBJ2-5	CASSADRGRFETQYF